The rows below give T cell receptor beta chains drawn from one sample of a study of blood T cell repertoires in COVID-19. TCRdb's copy holds only in-frame clones and misses some; the assay was immunoSEQ multiplex PCR. The repertoire holds 300,000 to 400,000 clones, with around 89% as singletons. The sequenced sample was peripheral blood. The receptors shown here come from a young woman with COVID-19, enrolled during active disease. Each CDR3 is given with its conserved first and last residue. The D gene is left open where the match is weak. The listing skips clone size in some rows; elsewhere it reads once, few, many or a size class.

D: NA; V: TRBV10-3; length: 13; size: few; J: TRBJ1-1; CDR3: CAMSETEYTEAFF
D: NA; V: TRBV5-6; length: 14; size: NA; J: TRBJ1-6; CDR3: CASSSQGLSSPLHF
D: NA; V: TRBV6-5; length: 15; size: NA; J: TRBJ2-7; CDR3: CASSKQLSMRYEQYF
D: TRBD2; V: TRBV11-3; length: 17; size: NA; J: TRBJ2-3; CDR3: CASSLASLAGGPDTQYF
D: NA; V: TRBV5-1; length: 14; size: NA; J: TRBJ1-6; CDR3: CASSLGTTNSPLHF
D: TRBD1; V: TRBV19; length: 12; size: NA; J: TRBJ1-2; CDR3: CASTRGVYGYTF
D: TRBD1; V: TRBV7-9; length: 17; size: NA; J: TRBJ1-2; CDR3: CASSRSMTGTGHYGYTF
D: NA; V: TRBV3-1/TRBV3-2; length: 15; size: once; J: TRBJ2-7; CDR3: CASSIRRSSAYEQYF
D: NA; V: TRBV25-1; length: 16; size: NA; J: TRBJ2-4; CDR3: CASSGAEIIPGNIQYF
D: TRBD1; V: TRBV5-1; length: 14; size: NA; J: TRBJ1-1; CDR3: CASSLGQGTTEAFF
D: NA; V: TRBV13; length: 14; size: few; J: TRBJ2-5; CDR3: CASSLGDYFETQYF
D: NA; V: TRBV19; length: 15; size: few; J: TRBJ1-4; CDR3: CASSTQSILNEKLFF
D: TRBD2; V: TRBV6-5; length: 13; size: NA; J: TRBJ2-7; CDR3: CASSRLAGGEQYF
D: TRBD1; V: TRBV15; length: 17; size: NA; J: TRBJ1-2; CDR3: CATSRDFTQGARYGYTF
D: NA; V: TRBV5-1; length: 17; size: NA; J: TRBJ2-7; CDR3: CASSPEGYSDTSYEQYF
D: NA; V: TRBV11-2; length: 16; size: NA; J: TRBJ2-5; CDR3: CASSLDLGQRQETQYF
D: TRBD2; V: TRBV6-2/TRBV6-3; length: 16; size: NA; J: TRBJ2-1; CDR3: CASSFGLAGSYNEQFF
D: NA; V: TRBV10-2; length: 11; size: NA; J: TRBJ1-1; CDR3: CARPGSVMAFF
D: NA; V: TRBV9; length: 14; size: NA; J: TRBJ1-5; CDR3: CASSIGSLNQPQHF
D: TRBD1; V: TRBV30; length: 15; size: NA; J: TRBJ2-1; CDR3: CAWSVTTGARDEQFF
D: TRBD1; V: TRBV29-1; length: 14; size: NA; J: TRBJ2-3; CDR3: CSVGPQGATDTQYF
D: TRBD1; V: TRBV27; length: 17; size: many; J: TRBJ1-6; CDR3: CASSALGGISYNSPLHF
D: NA; V: TRBV6-1; length: 14; size: NA; J: TRBJ1-1; CDR3: CASSDPTGGTEAFF
D: NA; V: TRBV2; length: 14; size: once; J: TRBJ1-1; CDR3: CASTPTSMNTEAFF
D: NA; V: TRBV7-8; length: 13; size: NA; J: TRBJ1-6; CDR3: CASSLGRNSPLHF
D: NA; V: TRBV7-9; length: 12; size: NA; J: TRBJ2-7; CDR3: CASRQEGYEQYF
D: TRBD1; V: TRBV28; length: 15; size: NA; J: TRBJ1-5; CDR3: CASSSPGTGNQPQHF
D: NA; V: TRBV5-1; length: 14; size: NA; J: TRBJ2-7; CDR3: CASSAPDQGFEQYF
D: NA; V: TRBV3-1/TRBV3-2; length: 15; size: NA; J: TRBJ2-2; CDR3: CASSPRDSNTGELFF
D: TRBD1; V: TRBV30; length: 13; size: NA; J: TRBJ1-2; CDR3: CAWSGGQGRDYTF
D: TRBD1; V: TRBV7-2; length: 17; size: NA; J: TRBJ2-1; CDR3: CASSLSGLGQGYNEQFF
D: NA; V: TRBV7-2; length: 16; size: few; J: TRBJ1-2; CDR3: CASSPTTQQAVGGYTF
D: TRBD1; V: TRBV2; length: 13; size: NA; J: TRBJ2-5; CDR3: CASSEPQGVAQYF
D: NA; V: TRBV19; length: 15; size: NA; J: TRBJ2-3; CDR3: CASSIGPRQADTQYF
D: TRBD1; V: TRBV18; length: 16; size: NA; J: TRBJ1-4; CDR3: CASSPSSGQNYEKLFF
D: TRBD1; V: TRBV10-2; length: 15; size: NA; J: TRBJ1-2; CDR3: CASSASGQVIYGYTF
D: TRBD2; V: TRBV6-2/TRBV6-3; length: 15; size: once; J: TRBJ2-2; CDR3: CASSYRRGDTGELFF
D: NA; V: TRBV5-4; length: 17; size: NA; J: TRBJ1-6; CDR3: CASSFGGSASYNSPLHF
D: TRBD1; V: TRBV5-8; length: 17; size: NA; J: TRBJ1-2; CDR3: CASSWRDSQGGYYGYTF
D: NA; V: TRBV2; length: 13; size: NA; J: TRBJ1-2; CDR3: CASRKTSYYGYTF
D: NA; V: TRBV28; length: 14; size: NA; J: TRBJ1-1; CDR3: CASSLEGLGTEAFF
D: NA; V: TRBV2; length: 17; size: NA; J: TRBJ1-6; CDR3: CASREGVGAPGNSPLHF
D: NA; V: TRBV5-6; length: 12; size: NA; J: TRBJ2-7; CDR3: CASSFGAVEQYF
D: TRBD1; V: TRBV6-6; length: 14; size: NA; J: TRBJ2-1; CDR3: CASDTKDRVPEQFF
D: TRBD2; V: TRBV3-1/TRBV3-2; length: 17; size: few; J: TRBJ2-3; CDR3: CASSQVRLAGGPDTQYF
D: NA; V: TRBV7-9; length: 14; size: NA; J: TRBJ1-5; CDR3: CASSLGHGNQPQHF
D: TRBD1; V: TRBV19; length: 15; size: NA; J: TRBJ1-5; CDR3: CASSIGTGANQPQHF
D: NA; V: TRBV15; length: 15; size: once; J: TRBJ2-2; CDR3: CATSGGLGGTGELFF
D: NA; V: TRBV27; length: 14; size: NA; J: TRBJ2-7; CDR3: CASSLGRGAVEQYF
D: TRBD2; V: TRBV5-6; length: 17; size: NA; J: TRBJ2-3; CDR3: CASSLLAGGLSPDTQYF
D: NA; V: TRBV29-1; length: 12; size: NA; J: TRBJ1-1; CDR3: CSAAGGTTEAFF
D: NA; V: TRBV5-1; length: 14; size: NA; J: TRBJ1-1; CDR3: CASSLREGVTEAFF
D: NA; V: TRBV20-1; length: 14; size: NA; J: TRBJ1-3; CDR3: CSASGGRAGNTIYF